The 24 T cell receptor beta chains reported below all come from one sample, sequenced in a study of shared clonotypes between healthy human individuals. Data came from immunoSEQ multiplex PCR; TCRdb stores just in-frame clones and leaves some out. Of over 850,000 clones listed, approximately 80% are singletons. The sample was memory CD4+ T cells from PBMCs. Specified subset: CD45RA-negative fraction. The receptor source for this set is a man younger than 35 in good health. Some clones in this sample may be carry-over from other donors' samples.

The chain couples TRBV2 to TRBJ2-5; 7 positions agree with TRBD1. Germline V gene sequence: CDR1 SNHLY, CDR2 FYNNEI. Unmatched junction bases numbered 12, after V lost 6 bases and J lost 5 bases. The CDR3 covers 15 residues. This chain's CDR3 is CASSRPTGHLETQYF. CDR3 nucleotide sequence: TGTGCCAGCAGCCGTCCGACAGGGCATTTGGAGACCCAGTACTTC.

This clone was seen more than once but under ten times. The V call is TRBV5-1, the J call TRBJ1-2, with TRBD1 as a possible D gene (5 bases). This CDR3 has 16 amino acids. V was trimmed by 0 bases and J by 8 bases, leaving 20 bases between them. Germline CDR1 reads SGHRS; CDR2 reads YFSETQ. CDR3 loop: CASSLAITQVEGGYTF. In DNA, the CDR3 is TGCGCCAGCAGCTTGGCCATTACACAGGTCGAAGGCGGCTACACCTTC.

Concerning this clone itself: The sample carries other DNA sequences with the same CDR3. The chain combines TRBV5-4 with TRBJ2-7, with 10 nucleotides matching TRBD2. The CDR3 length is 15 residues. The germline V gene has CDR1 SGHNT and CDR2 YYREEE (reference sequence). The V and J ends lost 5 bases and 2 bases, in that order; junction bases with no gene match: 7. This CDR3 reads CASRPGTSGTYEQYF. CDR3 nucleotide sequence: TGTGCCAGCAGACCGGGCACTAGCGGGACCTACGAGCAGTACTTC.

A few counts support this clone. The chain uses TRBV6-4 and TRBJ2-7, with a possible D match to TRBD1 (6 bases). Germline assignment: CDR1 MRHNA and CDR2 SNTAGT. CDR3 size: 17 residues. V lost 8 bases, J lost 0 bases, and 23 bases lay in between. The CDR3 DNA reads as TGTGCCAGCTCTGCCCTAGTTAGACAGGAAAGCTCCTACGAGCAGTACTTC. It is translated as CASSALVRQESSYEQYF.

The chain carries TRBV4-1 and TRBJ2-5, with 8 bases identical to TRBD2. With V trimmed by 0 bases and J by 0 bases, 6 bases remained unmatched. The germline gives CDR1 MGHRA, CDR2 YSYEKL. The CDR3 runs to 17 residues. The CDR3 DNA follows: TGCGCCAGCAGCCAAGATCCTAAGGGACTAGACCAAGAGACCCAGTACTTC. As protein: CASSQDPKGLDQETQYF.

This chain joins TRBV7-2 and TRBJ2-3; TRBD2 matches 7 bases. The ends lost 1 base at V and 6 bases at J; junction bases unmatched: 10. Germline V gives CDR1 SGHTA, CDR2 FQGNSA. The CDR3 consists of 16 residues. CDR3 sequence reads: CASSLDLGRPSDTQYF. In nucleotides, the CDR3 is TGTGCCAGCAGCTTAGACCTCGGGAGGCCATCCGATACGCAGTATTTT.

This sequence joins TRBV4-2 and TRBJ1-3; the D gene is possibly TRBD1 (5 bases). Trimming stripped 0 bases from V and 3 bases from J, with 18 bases between. Germline lookup yields CDR1 LGHNA and CDR2 YNFKEQ. There are 18 residues in the CDR3. The CDR3 protein is CASSQDSRLGDRGNTIYF. DNA for the CDR3: TGTGCCAGCAGCCAAGATAGTAGATTGGGGGATCGTGGAAACACCATATATTTT.

The chain links TRBV2 to TRBJ1-3, with D possibly being TRBD1 (6 bases). Germline CDR1 is SNHLY and CDR2 is FYNNEI. The CDR3 spans 17 residues. V was pared by 6 bases and J by 0 bases, with 18 bases between. The CDR3 reads CASSQLLRTVSGNTIYF. The CDR3 nucleotides are TGTGCCAGCAGCCAACTGTTACGGACAGTCTCTGGAAACACCATATATTTT.

V is TRBV30 and J is TRBJ2-3; a possible D gene is TRBD1 (5 bases). Trimming took 5 bases from V and 2 from J, leaving 14 bases between them. This CDR3 has 14 amino acids. CDR1 and CDR2 (germline): GTSNPN, SVGIG (reference sequence). The CDR3 region has the DNA TGTGCCTGGGTGAAGGACACGAACACAGATACGCAGTATTTT. Translated, it gives CAWVKDTNTDTQYF.

The chain carries TRBV7-3 and TRBJ2-3; D gene uncertain. The CDR3 has 13 residues. Between the trimmed V and J ends, which lost 3 bases and 3 bases, there was a span of 7 bases. Germline-derived CDR1 and CDR2 are SGHTA and FQGTGA. CDR3 residues: CASSFLPTDTQYF. The CDR3 DNA follows: TGTGCCAGCAGCTTTCTTCCGACAGATACGCAGTATTTT.

In its sample, this clone was seen once. This chain joins TRBV5-1 and TRBJ2-5; D could derive from TRBD1 or TRBD2 (5 bases each). V lost 4 bases and J 2 bases, leaving 15 bases between the germline ends. The CDR3 consists of 15 residues. Per germline, CDR1 SGHRS and CDR2 YFSETQ. The CDR3 sequence: CASSRGPGGQETQYF. In DNA form, the CDR3 reads TGCGCCAGCAGCCGGGGACCAGGTGGTCAAGAGACCCAGTACTTC. The complete variable domain, with remaining parts taken from reference TRBV5-1 and TRBJ2-5, reads KAGVTQTPRYLIKTRGQQVTLSCSPISGHRSVSWYQQTPGQGLQFLFEYFSETQRNKGNFPGRFSGRQFSNSRSEMNVSTLELGDSALYLCASSRGPGGQETQYFGPGTRLLVL.

The chain is built from TRBV19 and TRBJ2-3, with D unresolved. Trimming left V 4 bases short and J 4 bases short, with 12 bases between. This CDR3 contains 14 residues. Germline values: CDR1 LNHDA, CDR2 SQIVND (reference sequence). The chain's CDR3 is CASSKAHSADTQYF. DNA of the CDR3: TGTGCCAGTAGTAAGGCGCATAGTGCAGATACGCAGTATTTT.

This chain links TRBV29-1 with TRBJ1-2; D uncertain. The germline V gene has CDR1 SQVTM and CDR2 ANQGSEA. This CDR3 is built from 13 residues. The V end lost 7 bases, the J end lost 8 bases, and 20 bases lay between the germline ends. The DNA for the CDR3 is TGCAGCGGCGAAGAGGGCACCGGCTGGGGCTACACCTTC. It translates to CSGEEGTGWGYTF.

This clone was seen only once. V and J are TRBV5-8 and TRBJ2-5; 7 positions agree with TRBD1. Germline assignment: CDR1 SGHTS and CDR2 YDEGEE. The CDR3 length is 15 residues. The V and J ends lost 4 bases and 1 base, in that order; junction bases with no gene match: 7. The CDR3: CASSTNWDSQETQYF. In DNA form, the CDR3 reads TGTGCCAGCAGCACGAACTGGGACAGCCAAGAGACCCAGTACTTC.

This rearrangement joins TRBV5-1 to TRBJ2-7, with D unclear. V was shortened by 6 bases and J by 6 bases, with 13 bases between the two germline ends. Germline V gene data show CDR1 as SGHRS and CDR2 as YFSETQ. The CDR3 is 12 residues long. The CDR3: CASTFDSGEQYF. The CDR3 DNA reads TGCGCCAGCACGTTCGACTCAGGCGAGCAGTACTTC.

About this clone itself: With a much larger clone just one base away, this may be a read error. V is TRBV11-2 and J is TRBJ2-5, with 10 bases lining up with TRBD2. Trimming removed 5 bases from V and 1 base from J; junction bases left unmatched: 4. Germline V lookup: CDR1 SGHAT, CDR2 FQNNGV. The CDR3 extends over 15 amino acids. CDR3 residues: CASSRGLAAQETQYF. DNA for the CDR3: TGTGCCAGCAGCCGAGGACTAGCGGCCCAAGAGACCCAGTACTTC.

Here the CDR3 reads CASSQSLQATGELFF. The CDR3 DNA sequence: TGTGCCAGCAGCCAATCCCTACAGGCCACCGGGGAGCTGTTTTTT. The rearrangement links TRBV14 to TRBJ2-2; D possibly corresponds to TRBD1 (5 bases). Trimming shortened V by 2 bases and J by 4 bases, and 11 bases separated the two germline ends. The CDR3 totals 15 residues. Germline V lookup: CDR1 SGHDN, CDR2 FVKESK.

This clone was detected only a few times. Other DNA sequences in the same sample also yield this CDR3. The chain's CDR3 is CASSYRTGTGELFF. CDR3 bases: TGTGCCAGCAGCTACAGGACTGGCACCGGGGAGCTGTTTTTT. The chain combines TRBV7-2 with TRBJ2-2; TRBD1 or TRBD2 may be the D gene (5 bases each). V lost 4 bases to trimming and J lost 4 bases, with 10 bases between them. Germline V CDR1 and CDR2: SGHTA, FQGNSA. CDR3 size: 14 residues.

In the case of this clone: The sample holds other DNA sequences that translate to the same CDR3. The rearrangement uses TRBV13 and TRBJ1-5; D is undetermined. Germline-derived CDR1 and CDR2 are PRHDT and FYEKMQ (reference sequence). This CDR3 region has 15 residues. V lost 3 bases and J 3 bases, leaving 12 bases between the germline ends. CDR3 in amino acids: CASSLRRHNNQPQHF. The CDR3 nucleotides read TGTGCCAGCAGCTTGCGGAGGCATAACAATCAGCCCCAGCATTTT. Looking up the rest from reference TRBV13 and TRBJ1-5 gives the full variable domain: AAGVIQSPRHLIKEKRETATLKCYPIPRHDTVYWYQQGPGQDPQFLISFYEKMQSDKGSIPDRFSAQQFSDYHSELNMSSLELGDSALYFCASSLRRHNNQPQHFGDGTRLSIL.

CDR3 DNA: TGTGCCAGCAGCTTACGAGGCATCCCGAACACTGAAGCTTTCTTT. Encoded protein: CASSLRGIPNTEAFF. This chain links TRBV5-8 with TRBJ1-1; D uncertain. The CDR3 runs 15 residues. Germline V lookup: CDR1 SGHTS, CDR2 YDEGEE. V lost 2 bases to trimming and J lost 1 base, with 12 bases between them.

The CDR3: CASSLRTNQETQYF. CDR3 in DNA: TGTGCCAGCAGCCTTAGAACGAACCAAGAGACCCAGTACTTC. The chain couples TRBV9 to TRBJ2-5; D not certain. V was clipped by 4 bases and J by 0 bases, with 10 bases between them. This CDR3 has 14 amino acids. Germline V lookup: CDR1 SGDLS, CDR2 YYNGEE.

This clone appeared once. J is TRBJ1-6 and V is TRBV6-5; 8 positions match TRBD1. This CDR3 is 16 amino acids long. In germline, CDR1 is MNHEY, CDR2 SVGAGI. The V and J ends lost 1 base and 11 bases, in that order; junction bases with no gene match: 10. The DNA of the CDR3 is TGTGCCAGCAGTTACTTTCGTTGGACAGGGAGGCCACCCCTCCACTTT. This translates into CASSYFRWTGRPPLHF.

This clone came up once. The rearrangement joins TRBV28 to TRBJ2-5, with D maybe TRBD2 (5 bases). From germline, CDR1 is MDHEN and CDR2 SYDVKM. The CDR3 has 14 amino acids. V lost 3 bases to trimming and J lost 3 bases, with 11 bases between them. The DNA of the CDR3 is TGTGCCAGCAGTTTTCGGGGTTTGGAAGAGACCCAGTACTTC. This sequence encodes CASSFRGLEETQYF.

This chain joins TRBV19 and TRBJ1-2, with 10 bases lining up with TRBD1. Germline CDR1 LNHDA, CDR2 SQIVND (reference sequence). This CDR3 is built from 16 residues. V trimming: 8 bases; J trimming: 5 bases; junction bases outside the gene matches: 14. In nucleotides, the CDR3 is TGTGCCAGTGGAACTCGACAGGGGGCAATGGGATATGGCTACACCTTC. Residues: CASGTRQGAMGYGYTF.